These T cell receptor beta chains were read from a single sample in a study of CD8+CD57+ T cells in acquired aplastic anemia. Using its own MiXCR run on the reads, TCRdb lists one record per CDR3 protein. In the table there are about 180,000 distinct CDR3 sequences, about half of which are singletons. Sample: sorted CD4+, CD8+, or CD8+CD57+ T cells (not recorded which) from PBMCs. The source of these receptors is a human donor in good health. Each CDR3 is given with its conserved first and last residue.

CDR3,J,length,V
CSARDRAGTESYNEQFF,TRBJ2-1,17,TRBV20-1
CASSHGGQGADEQYF,TRBJ2-7,15,TRBV28
CATSDETGGNYEQYF,TRBJ2-7,15,TRBV24-1
CASSSLAGSRHEQFF,TRBJ2-1,15,TRBV28
CASSIEDSYEQYF,TRBJ2-7,13,TRBV19
CASSPTGDTGNTIYF,TRBJ1-3,15,TRBV6-1
CSASSPAWGGDTQYF,TRBJ2-3,15,TRBV20-1
CASSVRQGAGAGGPYEQYF,TRBJ2-7,19,TRBV5-4
CSVEGRGTTEAFF,TRBJ1-1,13,TRBV29-1
CASSISSSQETQYF,TRBJ2-5,14,TRBV19
CSVEGHRDTEAFF,TRBJ1-1,13,TRBV29-1
CASSQPGQGSYEQYF,TRBJ2-7,15,TRBV12-3/TRBV12-4
CASSLERWEQYF,TRBJ2-7,12,TRBV7-2
CSVTPLGGVGNIQYF,TRBJ2-4,15,TRBV29-1
CSALVTSRRYEQYF,TRBJ2-7,14,TRBV20-1
CATSSPTSLFYNEQFF,TRBJ2-1,16,TRBV24-1
CASSIRPSIGYEQYF,TRBJ2-7,15,TRBV7-2
CASSIFGSDTQYF,TRBJ2-3,13,TRBV19
CASSPSALGGYTF,TRBJ1-2,13,TRBV19
CASSRGASGNNSPLHF,TRBJ1-6,16,TRBV7-9
CASSLSGGTQETQYF,TRBJ2-5,15,TRBV9
CASSHDRTGGQYF,TRBJ2-7,13,TRBV3-1
CSAREASKMNTGELFF,TRBJ2-2,16,TRBV20-1
CATSFGGNTEAFF,TRBJ1-1,13,TRBV24-1